In its sample, the clone carrying this TCR beta chain ranks as medium-sized. This specimen comes from a study of T cells after yellow fever vaccination. TCRdb re-called the 5' RACE reads with MiXCR, one entry per CDR3 protein. There are a few hundred thousand distinct CDR3 sequences in the sample; approximately 10% occur only once, and around 3.5% lies in the top ten. This TCR was recovered from a young man who received the YFV17D yellow fever vaccine. The source was CD4+ T cells sorted from PBMCs, collected 5 days after the yellow fever booster vaccination.

The CDR3 loop is CASGFGSYEQYF. Here the CDR3 DNA reads TGCGCCAGTGGATTTGGGTCCTACGAGCAGTACTTC. This rearrangement joins TRBV5-1 to TRBJ2-7; D gene unclear. V lost 8 bases and J 1 base, leaving 10 bases between the germline ends. The CDR3 covers 12 residues. Per germline, CDR1 SGHRS and CDR2 YFSETQ.